The source of this T cell receptor beta chain is a study of cytomegalovirus exposure and HLA in healthy donors. Whole-study context: Previous work identified 120 million or so unique TCR beta sequences from about 179 million T cells. Whole-study results and caveats: Most TCR sequences were uncommon, yet certain public TCRs appeared in many donors.

As concerns this clone: No antigen is known for it.

The PCR employed 60 Vbeta primers together with 13 Jbeta primers. Only in-frame clones appear in the TCRdb table, and some are missing; sequencing was by immunoSEQ multiplex PCR. The sample holds roughly 110,000 clones; 71% are singletons and the top ten take 2.8%. The ends lost 5 bases at V and 3 bases at J; junction bases unmatched: 6. Germline V lookup: CDR1 MNHEY, CDR2 SVGAGI. The CDR3 sequence is 15 residues long. The chain uses TRBV6-5 and TRBJ2-5; 10 bases align to TRBD1. Source material: PBMCs. The TCR was taken from a female donor in good health and CMV-seronegative. Here the CDR3 reads CASSLTGTGEETQYF. CDR3 bases: TGTGCCAGCAGTCTTACCGGGACAGGGGAAGAGACCCAGTACTTC.